This TCR beta chain stems from a study of blood T cell repertoires in COVID-19. Study details: The samples span acute and convalescent COVID-19 from the United States, Italy and Spain. From T cells, B-cell-depleted T cells, or PBMCs came the material, which was cDNA or gDNA.

Profiling relied on immunoSEQ multiplex PCR, and the TCRdb table lists in-frame clones only, not all of them. The repertoire consists of around 200,000 clones, with 65% to 90% occurring once and the leading ten covering about 4.1%. The CDR3 covers 15 residues. The germline V gene has CDR1 MNHEY and CDR2 SVGEGT. The V segment lost 6 bases and the J segment 7 bases; nucleotides outside the gene matches: 12. The rearrangement links TRBV6-2 or TRBV6-3 to TRBJ1-5; 7 nucleotides match TRBD1. Sequencing was performed on peripheral blood. This sequence was found in a man aged 50-60 years with acute or convalescent COVID-19. CDR3 sequence: CASSRGQVTRQPQHF. The CDR3 DNA is TGTGCCAGCAGCCGAGGACAGGTCACTAGGCAGCCCCAGCATTTT.